What follows is one T cell receptor (beta chain) and its context. The authors' processing: Reference gene primer amplification gave estimated nucleated cell counts. The method was immunoSEQ multiplex PCR; TCRdb's version includes in-frame clones alone and lacks a portion of them. V and J calls and clone size are copied from that table; D and trimming were computed from the DNA. The profile shows approximately 240,000 clones, over 75% of them singletons. V gave up 9 bases and J gave up 4 bases; unmatched junction bases: 5. Germline lookup yields CDR1 LNHNV and CDR2 YYDKDF (reference sequence). The CDR3 length is 13 residues. Each participant's cohort was designated according to participant-reported clinical history. The data stem from a study of blood T cell repertoires in COVID-19.

Sequenced material: PBMCs or T cells enriched from blood (not recorded which). The rearrangement joins TRBV15 to TRBJ1-4; 7 bases are shared with TRBD1. The origin of this receptor is a woman between 18 and 29 years old in a cohort exposed to, infected with or recovered from COVID-19 (not recorded which). CDR3 protein: CATRGQNNEKLFF. The CDR3 DNA reads as TGTGCCACGAGGGGACAGAATAATGAAAAACTGTTTTTT.